Detailed here is one T cell receptor (beta chain). Antigen: not known. The sample originates from a study of T cell clonotyping in hematopoietic cell transplantation. Notes on the study in general: At the given depth, recipient repertoires were over 95% de novo clonotypes.

Recipient blood drawn about 28 days pretransplant and days 30, 100, 180 after. This CDR3 is 15 amino acids long. Germline V gene sequence: CDR1 GTSNPN, CDR2 SVGIG (reference sequence). Trimming took 0 bases from V and 2 from J; bases not matched to a gene: 7. Only in-frame clones appear in the TCRdb table, and some are missing; sequencing was by immunoSEQ multiplex PCR. The data show roughly 9,300 clones, about half seen once. The sample was peripheral blood mononuclear cells, taken 100 days after allogeneic stem cell transplant. The origin of this receptor is a female patient aged 45-65 years who had an allogeneic stem cell transplant from an unrelated donor, so the T cells may come from the graft donor. Some clones in this sample may be carry-over from other donors' samples. This chain joins TRBV30 and TRBJ2-7; TRBD2 matches at 7 bases. CDR3 in DNA: TGTGCCTGGAGTGTGGCTACGGGGGGACCCTACGAGCAGTACTTC. Amino acids: CAWSVATGGPYEQYF.